A single sample gave rise to the 8 T cell receptor beta chains below, sequenced in a study of identical twins. TCRdb processed the 5' RACE reads anew with MiXCR; each CDR3 protein has one entry. The sample carries roughly 720,000 distinct CDR3 sequences, 15% to 20% recorded once. Separately, the same data were catalogued under a study of T cells expressing NK-cell markers.

The sequenced material came from PBMCs. The receptors derive from a woman aged 18 to 35 in good health.

This clonotype turned up a few times. V usage is TRBV5-1 and J usage is TRBJ2-3, with D perhaps TRBD1 (5 bases). Trimming removed 2 bases at V and 4 bases at J, with 8 bases between. The CDR3 totals 13 residues. Germline V CDR1 and CDR2: SGHRS, YFSETQ. The CDR3 spells CASSFPGSDTQYF. The CDR3 nucleotides are TGCGCCAGCAGCTTTCCAGGGTCAGATACGCAGTATTTT.

V and J are TRBV5-5 and TRBJ1-4; D uncertain. V lost 4 bases to trimming and J lost 5 bases, with 12 bases between them. CDR3 size: 14 residues. The germline CDR1 and CDR2 sequences are SGHKS and YYEKEE (reference sequence). The CDR3 sequence: CASSRDDPNEKLFF. The CDR3 nucleotides are TGTGCCAGCAGCCGAGACGACCCAAATGAAAAACTGTTTTTT.

The V call is TRBV5-1, the J call TRBJ2-7; 7 nucleotides align to TRBD1. The germline V gene has CDR1 SGHRS and CDR2 YFSETQ. The CDR3 is made up of 18 amino acids. Trimming took 0 bases from V and 3 from J; bases not matched to a gene: 15. The CDR3 loop is CASSLAESQGGISYEQYF. The CDR3, as DNA: TGCGCCAGCAGCTTGGCCGAGTCTCAAGGGGGCATCAGCTACGAGCAGTACTTC.

As regards this clonotype: A far larger clone is just one base off, so this is likely a read error. The rearrangement joins TRBV12-3 or TRBV12-4 to TRBJ2-3, with D uncertain. V lost 6 bases, J lost 1 base, and 8 bases lay in between. This CDR3 comprises 13 residues. CDR3 sequence: CASSHRGTDTQYF. The CDR3 DNA sequence: TGTGCCAGCAGCCACCGGGGCACAGATACGCAGTATTTT.

This clonotype was counted a few times. The chain links TRBV29-1 to TRBJ1-1; tentative D call: TRBD1 (6 bases). From germline, CDR1 is SQVTM and CDR2 ANQGSEA. The CDR3 spans 14 residues. V lost 4 bases, J lost 1 base, and 13 bases lay in between. CDR3 protein: CSVARGHQNTEAFF. CDR3 nucleotide sequence: TGCAGCGTTGCAAGGGGACACCAGAACACTGAAGCTTTCTTT. The variable domain in full, completed from reference TRBV29-1 and TRBJ1-1, reads SAVISQKPSRDICQRGTSLTIQCQVDSQVTMMFWYRQQPGQSLTLIATANQGSEATYESGFVIDKFPISRPNLTFSTLTVSNMSPEDSSIYLCSVARGHQNTEAFFGQGTRLTVV.

This clonotype was found a few times. This chain uses TRBV5-1 with TRBJ2-7, with 8 bases that match TRBD2. The CDR3 has 15 amino acids. After removal of 3 bases from V and 2 bases from J, the junction contained 7 bases not matched to a gene. The germline V gene encodes CDR1 SGHRS and CDR2 YFSETQ. CDR3 sequence (DNA): TGCGCCAGCAGCTCCGGACTAGCCTCAACCTACGAGCAGTACTTC. Amino acids: CASSSGLASTYEQYF.

V usage is TRBV7-9 and J usage is TRBJ2-3; a weak D match, TRBD2 (5 bases). The ends were cut back, 5 bases at V and 0 bases at J, with 15 bases in the middle. The germline V gene encodes CDR1 SEHNR and CDR2 FQNEAQ (reference sequence). The CDR3 spans 16 residues. The DNA for the CDR3 is TGTGCCAGCAGCCCCCTCGGACGGACTAGCACAGATACGCAGTATTTT. Its translation: CASSPLGRTSTDTQYF.

The gene calls are TRBV20-1 and TRBJ2-2; D not resolved. The CDR3 length is 12 residues. The V and J ends lost 0 bases and 4 bases respectively, with 3 bases between them. Germline V CDR1 and CDR2: DFQATT, SNEGSKA (reference sequence). Here the CDR3 DNA reads TGCAGTGCTAGAGATTTCACCGGGGAGCTGTTTTTT. It encodes CSARDFTGELFF.